This T cell receptor beta chain came from a study of long-term antiretroviral therapy in people with HIV. Sequencing used immunoSEQ v3.0 at survey level. The protocol was immunoSEQ multiplex PCR, while the TCRdb copy is restricted to in-frame clones and leaves out a portion. The sample includes roughly 38,000 clones, about 80% of them seen just once. Germline loops: CDR1 SGHTA, CDR2 FQGNSA. There are 15 residues in the CDR3. V gave up 5 bases and J gave up 6 bases; unmatched junction bases: 9. This receptor was obtained from a man aged 25 to 40 with HIV. The J gene is TRBJ2-1, the V gene TRBV7-2; TRBD2 matches 8 bases. The sample consisted of unsorted PBMCs, taken 3.4 years after starting antiretroviral therapy. The CDR3 sequence is CASSPAGLAANEQFF. The CDR3 DNA reads TGTGCCAGCAGCCCGGCTGGACTAGCCGCCAATGAGCAGTTCTTC.